This record concerns one T cell receptor beta chain sequence. Its recognized antigen is unknown. Base qualities are not provided; no much larger clone lies one nucleotide away. Reading the germline V gene gives CDR1 SGHTA and CDR2 FQGNSA. Inclusive of the bounding cysteine and phenylalanine, the CDR3 is 13 residues long. The retained sequence is limited to the CDR3, 39 bases, with the frame set at the first base. V lost 2 bases and J lost 8 bases; the stretch between them is 9 bases long. The sample comes from a study of regulatory T cells in long-lasting Graves disease (TCRdb year 2021). Broadly, across the study: Persistent Graves' disease was defined as antithyroid drug treatment for over 5 years with persistently positive TSH receptor autoantibodies. Peripheral blood TCR sequencing and RNA sequencing compared persistent Graves' disease patients with newly diagnosed Graves' disease patients. A total of 33 samples underwent TCR sequencing: around 13 from persistent and roughly 20 from newly diagnosed Graves' disease patients. The study was conducted in China and was registered as a clinical trial. In the clinical cohort, patients with persistent Graves' disease had used antithyroid drugs for an average of about 10 years. Summary of the overall study and its limitations: Patients with persistent disease shared more public clonotypes (about 2,700) than newly diagnosed patients did (around 980). Lower TCR Shannon entropy and fewer highly expanded clones were observed in persistent Graves' disease patients than in newly diagnosed patients, which suggested clonal expansion. The study examined only peripheral blood because the primary lesion, thyroid tissue, could not be accessed. The authors acknowledged the small sample size as a limitation that may reduce accuracy. Persistent disease showed preferential use of TRBV28, TRBJ1-2 and TRBJ2-5, whereas newly diagnosed disease favored TRBV20-1 and TRBJ2-1. Sequencing and analysis were restricted to the TCR beta chain.

Preparation of the library involved multiplex PCR. The sample was run on an Illumina HiSeq 4000. iRepertoire HTBI primers and Arm-PCR amplification of CDR3 regions were used to construct TCR beta libraries. PCR products were gel purified before sequencing. Per the source publication's procedure: Gene usage analysis of CDR3 amino acid clonotypes used the 55 to 65 TRBV and approximately 13 TRBJ segments found across samples. Filtered high-quality paired reads were merged into contigs using COPE and FqMerger. Contigs were aligned with BLAST to IMGT TRBV, TRBD and TRBJ reference genes, and CDR3 was defined per IMGT. Highly expanded clones were defined as clonotypes with a frequency above 0.1%. Shannon entropy served as the measure of repertoire diversity, while the Gini coefficient captured V-J evenness. Public clonotypes were defined as clonotypes shared by more than one individual. TCRdb ran its own pipeline on the public reads, namely fastp trimming at Q25 and MiXCR clone calling, and kept in-frame beta chains. CDR3 protein duplicates are merged, each entry listing the most common genes and DNA. What appears here as the V and J calls and clone size reflects TCRdb's work, not the paper's. The sample table contains 350,000 to 500,000 distinct CDR3 sequences; only one count was recorded for around 20% of them. Around an eighth of the sample is taken by the ten largest.

Reading the label with the study, this specimen's time point is: persistent/refractory GD, antithyroid drugs over 5 years with positive TRAb. For both TCR sequencing and RNA sequencing, RNA was extracted from PBMCs using TRIzol. The diagnosis of Graves' disease was made according to American Thyroid Association guidelines. Patients for the study were recruited at an endocrinology department in Xi'an, China. Each patient gave approximately 9.7 milliliters of peripheral blood, collected in an EDTA anticoagulant tube. PBMCs were isolated by Ficoll Paque Plus density gradient separation without further T cell sorting. An Agilent 2100 Bioanalyzer and agarose gel were used to check RNA quality, while a NanoDrop 2000 measured RNA concentration.

The material was peripheral blood mononuclear cells (PBMCs), obtained when the disease was refractory, from a patient treated with antithyroid drugs. The sequence links TRBV7-2 to TRBJ2-2; the D gene assignment is ambiguous. The origin of this receptor is a female donor with Graves disease. The encoded CDR3 is CASSLMITGELFF. The DNA sequence is TGTGCCAGCAGCTTAATGATAACAGGGGAGCTGTTTTTT.